This paragraph covers one TCR beta chain sequence. The germline V gene encodes CDR1 MNHEY and CDR2 SMNVEV (reference sequence). V shed 5 bases and J shed 0 bases, with 11 bases lying between them. The CDR3 contains 15 residues. The source of the sample is a study of blood T cell repertoires in COVID-19. At the level of the study: Samples of COVID-19 (acute and convalescent) were obtained from the United States, Italy and Spain.

Assay: immunoSEQ multiplex PCR; the TCRdb copy retains only in-frame clones and omits some. The data show 350,000 to 400,000 clones, with roughly 84% seen just once and approximately 3.1% held by the top ten. Participant ages covered roughly 18 to 90 years across about two dozen US areas. In assigning cohorts, the study relied on participant-reported clinical history. The sample comprised PBMCs or T cells enriched from blood (not recorded which). The clonotype comes from a woman in her twenties or thirties who had recovered from COVID-19. The genes are TRBV27 and TRBJ1-5, with no clear D. CDR3 bases: TGTGCCAGCAGTCCCGAGGGTTATAGCAATCAGCCCCAGCATTTT. Amino acid sequence: CASSPEGYSNQPQHF.